The 5 T cell receptor beta chains below all came from one sample that was sequenced in a study of cytomegalovirus exposure and HLA in healthy donors. The PCR had 60 Vbeta and 13 Jbeta primers. Measured with immunoSEQ multiplex PCR; TCRdb has only the in-frame clones, and not every one. Found here are about 170,000 clones, 80% of them singletons; the top ten hold under 7.5%. Specimen: PBMCs. These receptors were taken from a man aged 25 to 40 in good health and CMV-seropositive.

The chain carries TRBV28 and TRBJ1-5; 7 bases fit TRBD1. CDR3 length equals 20 residues. The V segment lost 6 bases and the J segment 4 bases; nucleotides outside the gene matches: 24. Germline V gives CDR1 MDHEN, CDR2 SYDVKM. DNA of the CDR3: TGTGCCAGCAGGAGTAAATGGTTACAGGGGTATAGTCTTGTTAATCAGCCCCAGCATTTT. Translating gives CASRSKWLQGYSLVNQPQHF.

The genes are TRBV11-2 and TRBJ2-7; 7 bases align to TRBD1. Losses at the gene ends were 5 bases for V and 0 bases for J; bases not matched to a gene: 1. Germline CDR1 is SGHAT and CDR2 is FQNNGV. CDR3 length: 13 amino acids. The CDR3 is CASSRDSSYEQYF. CDR3 DNA: TGTGCCAGCAGCCGGGACAGCTCCTACGAGCAGTACTTC.

This chain links TRBV6-1 with TRBJ1-2; the D is unclear. V shed 0 bases and J shed 4 bases, with 12 bases lying between them. Germline assignment: CDR1 MNHNS and CDR2 SASEGT. This CDR3 is built from 15 residues. The CDR3 protein is CASSEAGSRGYGYTF. The CDR3 DNA reads as TGTGCCAGCAGTGAAGCAGGCAGTAGAGGCTATGGCTACACCTTC.

The V call is TRBV5-1, the J call TRBJ2-5, with TRBD2 as a possible D gene (5 bases). Germline assignment: CDR1 SGHRS and CDR2 YFSETQ. V lost 4 bases and J lost 13, with 17 bases in between. CDR3 size: 12 residues. DNA of the CDR3: TGCGCCAGCAGCCCTGGAGGAGGACTCCCGTACTTC. This sequence encodes CASSPGGGLPYF.

The chain has TRBV4-3 and TRBJ2-2; D may be TRBD1 (6 bases). Germline V CDR1 and CDR2: LGHNA, YSLEER. There are 13 residues in the CDR3. V lost 4 bases, J lost 6 bases, and 9 bases lay in between. The CDR3 sequence: CASSPGTSGELFF. The CDR3 coding sequence is TGCGCCAGCAGCCCCGGGACATCCGGGGAGCTGTTTTTT.